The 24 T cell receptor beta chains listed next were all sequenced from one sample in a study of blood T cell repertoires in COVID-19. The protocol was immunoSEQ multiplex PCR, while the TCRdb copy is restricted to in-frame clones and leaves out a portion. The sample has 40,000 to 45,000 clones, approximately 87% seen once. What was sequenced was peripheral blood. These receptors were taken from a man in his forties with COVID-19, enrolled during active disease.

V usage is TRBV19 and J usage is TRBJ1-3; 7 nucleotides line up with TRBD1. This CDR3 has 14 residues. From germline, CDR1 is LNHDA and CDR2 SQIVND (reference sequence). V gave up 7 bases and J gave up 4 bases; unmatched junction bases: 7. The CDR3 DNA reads TGTGCCAGTAAGGTCAGGGGGTCAGGAAACACCATATATTTT. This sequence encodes CASKVRGSGNTIYF.

The CDR3 bases are TGTGCCAGCAGCTTCGGGACAGGCAATCAGCCCCAGCATTTT. This sequence encodes CASSFGTGNQPQHF. This chain links TRBV28 with TRBJ1-5, with 7 bases identical to TRBD1. After removal of 6 bases from V and 2 bases from J, the junction contained 4 bases not matched to a gene. This CDR3 has 14 amino acids. CDR1 and CDR2 (germline): MDHEN, SYDVKM.

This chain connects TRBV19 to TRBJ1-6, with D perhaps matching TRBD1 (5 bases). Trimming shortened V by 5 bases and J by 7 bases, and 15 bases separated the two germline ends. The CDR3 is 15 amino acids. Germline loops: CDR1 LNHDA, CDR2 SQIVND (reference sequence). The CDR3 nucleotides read TGTGCCAGTAGTCACGGGGGGATTGTCAATTCACCCCTCCACTTT. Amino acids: CASSHGGIVNSPLHF.

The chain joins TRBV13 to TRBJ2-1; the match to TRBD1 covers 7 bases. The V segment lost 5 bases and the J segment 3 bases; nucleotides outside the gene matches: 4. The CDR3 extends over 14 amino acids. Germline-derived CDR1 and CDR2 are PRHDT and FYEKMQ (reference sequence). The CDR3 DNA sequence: TGTGCCAGCAGCCCCCGGACAGGCTACAATGAGCAGTTCTTC. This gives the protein CASSPRTGYNEQFF.

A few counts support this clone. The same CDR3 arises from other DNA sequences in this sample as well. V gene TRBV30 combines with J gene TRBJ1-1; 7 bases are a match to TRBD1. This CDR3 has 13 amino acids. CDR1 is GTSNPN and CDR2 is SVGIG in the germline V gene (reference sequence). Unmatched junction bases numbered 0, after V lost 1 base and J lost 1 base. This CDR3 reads CAWSGQGNTEAFF. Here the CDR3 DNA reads TGTGCCTGGAGTGGACAGGGGAACACTGAAGCTTTCTTT.

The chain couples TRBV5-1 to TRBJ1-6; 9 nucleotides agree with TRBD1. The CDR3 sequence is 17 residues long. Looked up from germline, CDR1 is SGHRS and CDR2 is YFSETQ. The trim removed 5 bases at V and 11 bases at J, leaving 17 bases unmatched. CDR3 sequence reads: CASRIRDRVIQHPPLHF. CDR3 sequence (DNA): TGCGCCAGCAGAATCCGGGACAGGGTTATTCAGCATCCACCCCTCCACTTT.

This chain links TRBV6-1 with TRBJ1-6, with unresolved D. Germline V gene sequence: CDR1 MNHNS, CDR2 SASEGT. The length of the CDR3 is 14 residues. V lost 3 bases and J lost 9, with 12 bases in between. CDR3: CASSDGSVFSPLHF. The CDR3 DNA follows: TGTGCCAGCAGTGACGGGTCGGTCTTTTCACCCCTCCACTTT.

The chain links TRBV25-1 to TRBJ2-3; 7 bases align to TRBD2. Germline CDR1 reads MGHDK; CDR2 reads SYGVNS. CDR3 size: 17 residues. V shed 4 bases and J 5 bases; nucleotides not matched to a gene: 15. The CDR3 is CASSARGWRERGDTQYF. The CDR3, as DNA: TGTGCCAGCAGTGCCCGTGGTTGGCGGGAGCGCGGAGATACGCAGTATTTT.

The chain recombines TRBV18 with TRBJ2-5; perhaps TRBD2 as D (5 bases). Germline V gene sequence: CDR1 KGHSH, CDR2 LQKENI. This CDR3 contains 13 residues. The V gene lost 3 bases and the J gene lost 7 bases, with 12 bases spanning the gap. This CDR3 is CASSPHREGTQYF. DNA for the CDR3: TGTGCCAGCTCACCCCATCGAGAGGGGACCCAGTACTTC.

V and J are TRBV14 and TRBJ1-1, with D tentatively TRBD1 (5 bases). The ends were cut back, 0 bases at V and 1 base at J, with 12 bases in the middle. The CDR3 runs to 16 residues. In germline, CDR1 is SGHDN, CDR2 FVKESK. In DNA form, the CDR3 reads TGTGCCAGCAGCCAAGATCCTAGGGGCCCGAACACTGAAGCTTTCTTT. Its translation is CASSQDPRGPNTEAFF. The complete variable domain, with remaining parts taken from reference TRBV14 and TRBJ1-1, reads EAGVTQFPSHSVIEKGQTVTLRCDPISGHDNLYWYRRVMGKEIKFLLHFVKESKQDESGMPNNRFLAERTGGTYSTLKVQPAELEDSGVYFCASSQDPRGPNTEAFFGQGTRLTVV.

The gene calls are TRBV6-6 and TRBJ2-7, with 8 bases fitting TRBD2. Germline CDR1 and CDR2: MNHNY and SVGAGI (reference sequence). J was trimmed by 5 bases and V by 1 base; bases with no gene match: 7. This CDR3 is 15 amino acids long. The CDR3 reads CASSYFGTSSHEQYF. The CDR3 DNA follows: TGTGCCAGCAGTTACTTCGGGACTAGTAGCCACGAGCAGTACTTC.

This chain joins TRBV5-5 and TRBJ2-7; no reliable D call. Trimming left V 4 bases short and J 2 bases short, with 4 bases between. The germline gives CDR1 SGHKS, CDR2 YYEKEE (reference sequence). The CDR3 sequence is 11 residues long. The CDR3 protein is CASSHTYEQYF. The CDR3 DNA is TGTGCCAGCAGCCACACCTACGAGCAGTACTTC. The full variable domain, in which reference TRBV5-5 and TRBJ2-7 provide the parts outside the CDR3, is DAGVTQSPTHLIKTRGQQVTLRCSPISGHKSVSWYQQVLGQGPQFIFQYYEKEERGRGNFPDRFSARQFPNYSSELNVNALLLGDSALYLCASSHTYEQYFGPGTRLTVT.

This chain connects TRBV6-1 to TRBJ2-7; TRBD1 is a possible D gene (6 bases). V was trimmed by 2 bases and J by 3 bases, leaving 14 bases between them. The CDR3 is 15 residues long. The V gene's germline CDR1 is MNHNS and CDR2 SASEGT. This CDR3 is CASSESIGQSYEQYF. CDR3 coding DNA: TGTGCCAGCAGTGAATCGATCGGACAGAGCTACGAGCAGTACTTC.

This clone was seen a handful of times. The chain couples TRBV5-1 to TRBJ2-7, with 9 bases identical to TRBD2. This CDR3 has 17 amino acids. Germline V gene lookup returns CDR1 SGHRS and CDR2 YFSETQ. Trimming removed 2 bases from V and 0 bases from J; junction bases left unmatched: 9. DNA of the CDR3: TGCGCCAGCAGCTTACCTAGCGGGGATCTCAGCTCCTACGAGCAGTACTTC. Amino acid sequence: CASSLPSGDLSSYEQYF.

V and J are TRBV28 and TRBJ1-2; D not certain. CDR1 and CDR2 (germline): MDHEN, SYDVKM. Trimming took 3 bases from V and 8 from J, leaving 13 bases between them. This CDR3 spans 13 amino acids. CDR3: CASSFGVEGGYTF. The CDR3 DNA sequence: TGTGCCAGCAGTTTTGGGGTCGAGGGAGGCTACACCTTC.

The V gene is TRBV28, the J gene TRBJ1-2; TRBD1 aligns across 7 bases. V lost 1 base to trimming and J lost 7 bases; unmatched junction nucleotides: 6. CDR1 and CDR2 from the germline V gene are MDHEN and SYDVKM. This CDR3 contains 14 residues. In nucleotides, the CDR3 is TGTGCCAGCAGTTTATTGGAGGGGGCGCTTGGCTACACCTTC. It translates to CASSLLEGALGYTF.

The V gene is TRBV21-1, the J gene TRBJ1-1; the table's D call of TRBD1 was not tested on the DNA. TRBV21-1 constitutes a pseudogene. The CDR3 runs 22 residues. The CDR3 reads CASSKGPTGGAAGRRPVGEAFF. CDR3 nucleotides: TGTGCCAGCAGCAAAGGGCCGACAGGGGGCGCGGCAGGACGGCGGCCTGTGGGTGAAGCTTTCTTT.

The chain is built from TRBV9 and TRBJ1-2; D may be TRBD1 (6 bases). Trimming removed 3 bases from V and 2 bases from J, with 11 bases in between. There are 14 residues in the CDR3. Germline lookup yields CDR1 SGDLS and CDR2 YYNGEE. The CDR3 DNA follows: TGTGCCAGCAGCGCGGGACACGAAAACTATGGCTACACCTTC. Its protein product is CASSAGHENYGYTF.

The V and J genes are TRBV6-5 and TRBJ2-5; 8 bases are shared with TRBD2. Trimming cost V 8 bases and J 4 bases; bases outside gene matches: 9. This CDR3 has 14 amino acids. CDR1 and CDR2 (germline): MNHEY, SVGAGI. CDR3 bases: TGTGCCAGCCGCGGGGGGTTAAACCCAGAGACCCAGTACTTC. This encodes CASRGGLNPETQYF.

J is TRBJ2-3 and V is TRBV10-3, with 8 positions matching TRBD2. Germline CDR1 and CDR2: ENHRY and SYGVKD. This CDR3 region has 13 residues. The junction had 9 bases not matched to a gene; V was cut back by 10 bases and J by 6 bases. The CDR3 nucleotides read TGTGCCACGGGGGGGCAGGGGAGTGATACGCAGTATTTT. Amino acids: CATGGQGSDTQYF.

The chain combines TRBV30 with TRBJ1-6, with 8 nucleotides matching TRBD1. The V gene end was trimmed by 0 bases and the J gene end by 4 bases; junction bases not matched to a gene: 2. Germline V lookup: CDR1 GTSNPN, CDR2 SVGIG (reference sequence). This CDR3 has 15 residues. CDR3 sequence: CAWSVRDRYNSPLHF. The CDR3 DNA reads TGTGCCTGGAGTGTACGGGACAGGTATAATTCACCCCTCCACTTT.

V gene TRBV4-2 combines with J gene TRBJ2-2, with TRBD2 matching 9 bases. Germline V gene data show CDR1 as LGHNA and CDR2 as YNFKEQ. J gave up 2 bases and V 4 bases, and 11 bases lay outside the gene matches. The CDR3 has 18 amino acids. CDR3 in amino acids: CASSPPSGGPPNTGELFF. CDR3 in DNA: TGTGCCAGCAGCCCCCCAAGCGGGGGGCCCCCTAACACCGGGGAGCTGTTTTTT.

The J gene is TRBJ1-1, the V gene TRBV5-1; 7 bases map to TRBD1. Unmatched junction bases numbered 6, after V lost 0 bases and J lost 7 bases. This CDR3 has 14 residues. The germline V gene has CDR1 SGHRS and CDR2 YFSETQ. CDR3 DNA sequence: TGCGCCAGCAGCTTGGGGGAACAGGGGAATGAAGCTTTCTTT. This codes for CASSLGEQGNEAFF. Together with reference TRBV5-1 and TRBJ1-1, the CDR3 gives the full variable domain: KAGVTQTPRYLIKTRGQQVTLSCSPISGHRSVSWYQQTPGQGLQFLFEYFSETQRNKGNFPGRFSGRQFSNSRSEMNVSTLELGDSALYLCASSLGEQGNEAFFGQGTRLTVV.

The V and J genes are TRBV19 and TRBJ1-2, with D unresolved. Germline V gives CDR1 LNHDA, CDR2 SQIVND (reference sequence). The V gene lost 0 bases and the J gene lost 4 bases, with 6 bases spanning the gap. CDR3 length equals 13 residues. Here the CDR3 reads CASSIEAGYGYTF. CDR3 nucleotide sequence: TGTGCCAGTAGTATAGAAGCGGGCTATGGCTACACCTTC. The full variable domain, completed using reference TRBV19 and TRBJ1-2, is DGGITQSPKYLFRKEGQNVTLSCEQNLNHDAMYWYRQDPGQGLRLIYYSQIVNDFQKGDIAEGYSVSREKKESFPLTVTSAQKNPTAFYLCASSIEAGYGYTFGSGTRLTVV.